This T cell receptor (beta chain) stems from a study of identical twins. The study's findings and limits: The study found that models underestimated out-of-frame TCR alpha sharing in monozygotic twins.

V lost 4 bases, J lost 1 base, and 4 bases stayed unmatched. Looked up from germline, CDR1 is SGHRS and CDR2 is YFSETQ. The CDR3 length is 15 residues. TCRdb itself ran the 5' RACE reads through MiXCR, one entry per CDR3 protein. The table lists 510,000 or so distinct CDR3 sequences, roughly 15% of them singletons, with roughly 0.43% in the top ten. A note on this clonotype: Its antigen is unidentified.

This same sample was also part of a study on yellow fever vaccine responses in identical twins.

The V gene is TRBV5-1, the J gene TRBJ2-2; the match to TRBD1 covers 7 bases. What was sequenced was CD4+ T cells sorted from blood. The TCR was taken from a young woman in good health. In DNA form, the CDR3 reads TGCGCCAGCAGCGGGGGACAGATGAACACCGGGGAGCTGTTTTTT. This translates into CASSGGQMNTGELFF.